This TCR beta chain was sequenced during a study of response to subunit inactivated influenza vaccine listed by TCRdb under 2018. As for the study more broadly: Deep quantitative profiling of the T cell receptor repertoire was used in the study to follow responses to a trivalent subunit inactivated influenza vaccine.

Reading from cysteine to phenylalanine, the CDR3 counts 13 amino acids. The DNA shown is the 39-base CDR3, in frame from base 1. CDR1 ENHRY and CDR2 SYGVKD are derived from the germline V gene. Library preparation employed RT-PCR. Instrument on record: Illumina HiSeq 2500. TCRdb reran the public reads through fastp at Q25 and MiXCR, keeping productive beta chains. Rows with a matching CDR3 protein are joined into one entry that keeps the most common DNA and genes. The sample table records 490,000 or so distinct CDR3 sequences; 6% to 9% of these occur just once. Roughly 13% of the sample comes from the top ten. Overall results and qualifications from the work: According to the authors, only a limited number of new T cells may be recruited by each seasonal influenza vaccination.

This clonotype occurred many times. The specificity of this receptor is unknown. An end of the junction differs from the germline gene, which may be a read error. This clonotype was sampled from a man aged 45-69 years who received an inactivated influenza vaccine. Donor details come from another sample of the same person, matched by shared clones. The chain was built from TRBV10-3 and TRBJ2-7; tentative D gene TRBD2, with 5 bases matching. The specimen was PBMCs from blood, collected around 25 months after vaccination. The encoded CDR3 is CAISGRTSHEQYF. The DNA sequence is as follows: TGTGCCATCAGTGGGAGGACCTCCCACGAGCAGTACTTC.